The present T cell receptor beta chain was sequenced within a study of kidney transplant recipient with SARS-CoV-2 infection. This clonotype was picked up many times. One end of the junction varies from germline; a read error may be responsible. CDR1 and CDR2 from the germline V gene are MNHEY and SVGAGI. The CDR3 spans 18 residues. A single record per CDR3 protein comes from TCRdb applying MiXCR to the reads. This table has 200,000 to 300,000 distinct CDR3 sequences, 25% to 30% appearing once. The clonotype originates from a young adult male patient who had COVID-19 and was a kidney transplant recipient. The graft donor may be the source of some T cells. V usage is TRBV6-5 and J usage is TRBJ1-1; a possible D gene is TRBD1 (5 bases). Source: a blood sample, taken at baseline and on day 111 from a kidney transplant recipient. The CDR3 protein is CASRYWGVSLRMNTEAFF. CDR3 nucleotide sequence: TGTGCCAGCAGATACTGGGGGGTATCCTTAAGAATGAACACTGAAGCTTTCTTT.